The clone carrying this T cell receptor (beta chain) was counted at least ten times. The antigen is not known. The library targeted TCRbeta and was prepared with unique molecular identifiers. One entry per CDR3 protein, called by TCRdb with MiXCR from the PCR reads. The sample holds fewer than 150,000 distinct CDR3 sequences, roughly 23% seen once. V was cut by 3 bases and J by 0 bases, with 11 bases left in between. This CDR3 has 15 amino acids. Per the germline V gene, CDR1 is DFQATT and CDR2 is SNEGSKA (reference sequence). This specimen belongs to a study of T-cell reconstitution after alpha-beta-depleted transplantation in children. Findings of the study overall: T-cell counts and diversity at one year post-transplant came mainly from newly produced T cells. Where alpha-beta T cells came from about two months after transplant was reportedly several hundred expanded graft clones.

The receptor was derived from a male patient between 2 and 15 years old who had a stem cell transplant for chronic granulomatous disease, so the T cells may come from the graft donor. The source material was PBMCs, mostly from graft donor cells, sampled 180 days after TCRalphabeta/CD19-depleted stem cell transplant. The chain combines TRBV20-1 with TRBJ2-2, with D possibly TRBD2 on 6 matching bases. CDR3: CSARGRMSNTGELFF. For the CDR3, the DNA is TGCAGTGCTAGGGGGAGGATGTCGAACACCGGGGAGCTGTTTTTT.